A selection of T cell receptor beta chains follows, all from one sample in a study of post-analysis software for immune sequencing data. TCRdb fed the PCR reads into MiXCR, producing one record per CDR3 protein. The sample lists 750,000 to 950,000 distinct CDR3 sequences, about 57% seen once, with approximately 4.4% in the top ten. The sequencing sample was made of blood. The receptors shown here come from a girl aged 5-17 years with multiple sclerosis. The CDR3 runs from the conserved cysteine through the conserved F or W. D genes are given only for firm matches. Size values are once, few and many counts, or a class for expanded clones, and some rows have none.

CDR3 protein	CDR3 DNA	clone size	V gene	J gene	D gene
CASKAPSTDTQYF	TGTGCCAGCAAGGCCCCCTCCACAGATACGCAGTATTTT	once	TRBV6-5	TRBJ2-3	NA
CSVGPMTANVLTF	TGCAGCGTTGGACCTATGACGGCCAACGTCCTGACTTTC	few	TRBV29-1	TRBJ2-6	NA
CASSLVREHRSGANVLTF	TGTGCCAGCAGCCTGGTCCGGGAACACCGCTCTGGGGCCAACGTCCTGACTTTC	NA	TRBV2	TRBJ2-6	NA
CSAVDRKPYEQYF	TGCAGTGCGGTGGACCGTAAACCCTACGAGCAGTACTTC	few	TRBV20-1	TRBJ2-7	NA
CASSLREGRETQYF	TGTGCCAGCAGTTTAAGGGAGGGACGGGAGACCCAGTACTTC	NA	TRBV27	TRBJ2-5	TRBD2
CSAKGRATNHNEQFF	TGCAGTGCTAAAGGGCGGGCAACGAACCACAATGAGCAGTTCTTC	NA	TRBV20-1	TRBJ2-1	NA
CASSVRPDGDNEQFF	TGTGCCAGCAGCGTCCGGCCGGACGGAGACAATGAGCAGTTCTTC	NA	TRBV9	TRBJ2-1	NA
CSARDPSSGPRGEQYF	TGCAGTGCTAGAGATCCTTCCTCGGGACCCCGGGGGGAGCAGTACTTC	NA	TRBV20-1	TRBJ2-4	TRBD2
CASSQGSGGSTGEQYF	TGTGCCAGCAGCCAAGGGTCCGGCGGGAGTACTGGCGAGCAGTACTTC	NA	TRBV3-1	TRBJ2-7	TRBD2
CSARSLIITSGRLADTQYF	TGCAGTGCTAGATCCCTTATAATAACTAGCGGGAGATTGGCAGATACGCAGTATTTT	NA	TRBV20-1	TRBJ2-3	TRBD2